Each of the 21 T cell receptor beta chains below was sequenced from the same sample in a study of T-cell reconstitution after alpha-beta-depleted transplantation in children. Unique molecular identifiers were incorporated when the TCRbeta library was constructed. TCRdb re-analysed the PCR reads in MiXCR, keeping a single row per CDR3 protein. The table lists about 78,000 distinct CDR3 sequences, about 14% of them singletons, with roughly 30% in the top ten. Source: PBMCs, mostly from graft donor cells, taken 180 days after TCRalphabeta/CD19-depleted stem cell transplant. These receptors were taken from a male patient under 10 years old who had a stem cell transplant for acute lymphoblastic leukemia, so the T cells may come from the graft donor.

This clonotype came up a few times. The chain is built from TRBV6-1 and TRBJ2-1, with D possibly matching TRBD1 (5 bases). V was shortened by 6 bases and J by 4 bases, with 19 bases between the two germline ends. Germline loops: CDR1 MNHNS, CDR2 SASEGT. This CDR3 spans 16 amino acids. DNA of the CDR3: TGTGCCAGCAGCCCAGGGCCCTCTAGGATTTACAATGAGCAGTTCTTC. Its translation: CASSPGPSRIYNEQFF.

This chain links TRBV5-6 with TRBJ2-3; D tentatively reads TRBD1 or TRBD2 (6 bases each). Germline assignment: CDR1 SGHDT and CDR2 YYEEEE. This CDR3 is 17 amino acids long. With 3 bases removed from V and 2 bases from J, the gap between germline ends came to 19 bases. The CDR3 DNA sequence: TGTGCCAGCAGCTCTTGGAAGGGGGGTACTTTCACAGATACGCAGTATTTT. Encoded protein: CASSSWKGGTFTDTQYF. Drawing the rest from reference TRBV5-6 and TRBJ2-3, the complete variable domain is DAGVTQSPTHLIKTRGQQVTLRCSPKSGHDTVSWYQQALGQGPQFIFQYYEEEERQRGNFPDRFSGHQFPNYSSELNVNALLLGDSALYLCASSSWKGGTFTDTQYFGPGTRLTVL.

This clonotype was detected many times. The chain joins TRBV12-3 or TRBV12-4 to TRBJ2-3, with 8 positions matching TRBD2. Unmatched junction bases numbered 11, after V lost 5 bases and J lost 1 base. The CDR3 runs 17 residues. The CDR3 nucleotides read TGTGCCAGCAGTCTGAGGGCTAGCGGGCTGGGCACAGATACGCAGTATTTT. Translated: CASSLRASGLGTDTQYF.

This clonotype turned up a few times. V gene TRBV7-2 combines with J gene TRBJ2-7, with 13 bases matching TRBD2. From germline, CDR1 is SGHTA and CDR2 FQGNSA. Trimming removed 1 base from V and 3 bases from J; junction bases left unmatched: 3. CDR3 size: 16 residues. The CDR3 region has the DNA TGTGCCAGCAGCTTAGTGTGGACTAGCGGGAGCTACGAGCAGTACTTC. Translated: CASSLVWTSGSYEQYF.

This clonotype has only a few counts. The J gene is TRBJ2-5, the V gene TRBV14, with a weak D call TRBD2 (5 bases). Germline V gene data show CDR1 as SGHDN and CDR2 as FVKESK. V was shortened by 1 base and J by 10 bases, with 16 bases between the two germline ends. The CDR3 is 14 residues long. The DNA of the CDR3 is TGTGCCAGCAGCCAAGTCCCGCACTCGGGGAACCAGTACTTC. Protein product: CASSQVPHSGNQYF.

This clonotype was seen at least ten times. The J gene is TRBJ2-3, the V gene TRBV4-2; maybe TRBD1 (5 bases). This CDR3 contains 11 residues. In germline, CDR1 is LGHNA, CDR2 YNFKEQ. Deletions cut 6 bases from V and 11 bases from J, with 12 bases between. The CDR3 coding sequence is TGTGCCAGCAGGGAAGGGGCCTTGCAGTATTTT. It is translated as CASREGALQYF.

This clonotype has only a few counts. The chain uses TRBV12-3 or TRBV12-4 and TRBJ1-2; D call uncertain. The CDR3 covers 15 residues. V shed 2 bases and J shed 1 base, with 11 bases lying between them. The CDR3 DNA reads TGTGCCAGCAGTTTAAGCCGCCGGAGTAACTATGGCTACACCTTC. Translation gives CASSLSRRSNYGYTF.

Ten or more counts support this clonotype. V gene TRBV20-1 combines with J gene TRBJ2-7; TRBD1 matches 11 bases. V gave up 3 bases and J gave up 3 bases; unmatched junction bases: 1. This CDR3 contains 13 residues. Germline V CDR1 and CDR2: DFQATT, SNEGSKA (reference sequence). The chain's CDR3 is CSARGTGGYEQYF. In DNA, the CDR3 is TGCAGTGCTAGGGGGACAGGGGGCTACGAGCAGTACTTC.

CDR3 loop: CASSYAASGNTIYF. The CDR3 DNA sequence: TGTGCCAGCAGTTACGCGGCAAGTGGAAACACCATATATTTT. The chain carries TRBV6-5 and TRBJ1-3; D not resolved. CDR3 length equals 14 residues. Germline V CDR1 and CDR2: MNHEY, SVGAGI. Trimming removed 2 bases from V and 3 bases from J, with 8 bases in between.

The CDR3 here is CASSPGLAGSFQFF. The DNA of the CDR3 is TGTGCCAGCAGCCCCGGACTAGCGGGTTCCTTTCAGTTCTTC. The V and J genes are TRBV7-9 and TRBJ2-1; TRBD2 aligns across 11 bases. Germline V gene sequence: CDR1 SEHNR, CDR2 FQNEAQ (reference sequence). The CDR3 sequence is 14 residues long. J lost 13 bases, V lost 5 bases, and 10 bases had no gene match.

The chain is built from TRBV20-1 and TRBJ2-7; no reliable D call. Germline V gene lookup returns CDR1 DFQATT and CDR2 SNEGSKA (reference sequence). Trimming removed 5 bases at V and 1 base at J, with 15 bases between. This CDR3 contains 14 residues. The CDR3 sequence: CSALSSRFSYEQYF. CDR3 in DNA: TGCAGTGCTTTGAGTAGTCGTTTTTCCTACGAGCAGTACTTC.

This clonotype was seen only a few times. The chain recombines TRBV20-1 with TRBJ2-3; D uncertain. From germline, CDR1 is DFQATT and CDR2 SNEGSKA (reference sequence). The CDR3 length is 16 residues. Trimming left V 3 bases short and J 0 bases short, with 16 bases between. CDR3 in DNA: TGCAGTGCTAGTGCGGCGGCGGCTGGTAGCACAGATACGCAGTATTTT. Protein sequence: CSASAAAAGSTDTQYF.

The V call is TRBV7-6, the J call TRBJ2-3; 13 nucleotides agree with TRBD2. Germline CDR1 reads SGHVS; CDR2 reads FNYEAQ. V lost 2 bases and J lost 4; bases outside the gene matches: 3. The CDR3 covers 16 residues. In nucleotides, the CDR3 is TGTGCCAGCAGCTTATGGACTAGCGGGAGAGCAGATACGCAGTATTTT. Translating gives CASSLWTSGRADTQYF.

Remarks on this clonotype: A much larger clonotype is one base distant, so this may be a read error. The chain is built from TRBV24-1 and TRBJ2-1, with a weak D call TRBD1 (6 bases). This CDR3 contains 14 residues. Germline CDR1 reads KGHDR; CDR2 reads SFDVKD. CDR3 sequence: CATSDYYRDNEHFF. The CDR3 coding sequence is TGTGCCACCAGTGATTATTACAGGGATAATGAGCATTTCTTC.

This clonotype was counted only a few times. The chain uses TRBV7-2 and TRBJ1-5, with D possibly TRBD1 on 5 matching bases. Trimming removed 0 bases from V and 9 bases from J, with 12 bases in between. CDR1 and CDR2 (germline): SGHTA, FQGNSA. CDR3 length: 14 amino acids. Written as DNA, the CDR3 is TGTGCCAGCAGCTTAGCTGGGGGTAAATGGCCCCAGCATTTT. Translated, it gives CASSLAGGKWPQHF.

This clonotype was detected a few times. The chain is built from TRBV5-1 and TRBJ1-2; tentatively, D is TRBD1 (5 bases). V was trimmed by 2 bases and J by 8 bases, leaving 13 bases between them. Germline V gene data show CDR1 as SGHRS and CDR2 as YFSETQ. CDR3 length: 13 residues. The CDR3 loop reads CASSLNSDRGYTF. The CDR3 region has the DNA TGCGCCAGCAGCTTAAACAGTGACAGAGGCTACACCTTC.

In regard to this clonotype: At one end, the junction sequence differs from germline, possibly due to a read error. The rearrangement joins TRBV10-3 to TRBJ2-2, with D unresolved. Germline V CDR1 and CDR2: ENHRY, SYGVKD. The CDR3 runs 14 residues. The CDR3 coding sequence is TGTGCCATCACTGAGGCCAGCCATACAGGGGAGCTGTTTTTT. Translation: CAITEASHTGELFF.

This rearrangement joins TRBV2 to TRBJ2-1, with D possibly TRBD2 on 6 matching bases. With 7 bases removed from V and 8 bases from J, the gap between germline ends came to 18 bases. Germline V lookup: CDR1 SNHLY, CDR2 FYNNEI. The CDR3 totals 14 residues. The CDR3 coding sequence is TGTGCCAGCAAAACTAGCTCTCCGAGGGATGAGCAGTTCTTC. This encodes CASKTSSPRDEQFF.

The chain recombines TRBV6-2 or TRBV6-3 with TRBJ2-1; 7 nucleotides align to TRBD2. From germline, CDR1 is MNHEY and CDR2 SVGEGT. With 6 bases clipped from V and 5 bases from J, the junction kept 16 bases outside the gene matches. The CDR3 is made up of 17 amino acids. In DNA, the CDR3 is TGTGCCAGCAGCGACGACGGCAGCGGGGAAAATCACAATGAGCAGTTCTTC. Amino acids: CASSDDGSGENHNEQFF.

The chain couples TRBV7-8 to TRBJ2-1; TRBD1 might be the D (5 bases). V lost 2 bases and J lost 0, with 14 bases in between. The CDR3 sequence is 17 residues long. Looked up from germline, CDR1 is SGHVS and CDR2 is FQNEAQ. The CDR3: CASSLLRGIGSYNEQFF. The CDR3 DNA reads as TGTGCCAGCAGCTTATTAAGGGGCATCGGCTCCTACAATGAGCAGTTCTTC.

The chain combines TRBV28 with TRBJ1-2, with TRBD1 matching over 7 bases. The V segment lost 7 bases and the J segment 8 bases; nucleotides outside the gene matches: 10. The CDR3 length is 13 residues. Germline V gives CDR1 MDHEN, CDR2 SYDVKM. CDR3 amino acids: CASNPDRVGGYTF. The CDR3 DNA follows: TGTGCCAGCAACCCCGACAGGGTGGGCGGCTACACCTTC.